A single sample gave rise to the 10 T cell receptor beta chains below, sequenced in a study of T cell responses to AZD1222 COVID-19 vaccine. Measured with immunoSEQ multiplex PCR; TCRdb has only the in-frame clones, and not every one. The sample consists of around 150,000 clones, about 93% of them appearing once. The sample consisted of peripheral blood, taken on day 0 of AZD1222 vaccination. The source is an adult in good health.

This chain uses TRBV5-1 with TRBJ2-3, with D possibly matching TRBD2 (5 bases). Germline V gene data show CDR1 as SGHRS and CDR2 as YFSETQ. This CDR3 comprises 19 residues. Trimming removed 2 bases at V and 5 bases at J, with 27 bases between. The CDR3 bases are TGCGCCAGCAGCTTCGTGTATGACCAACGGAAGGGAGTTGAAGATACGCAGTATTTT. This encodes CASSFVYDQRKGVEDTQYF.

There are a few counts of this clone. The V call is TRBV28, the J call TRBJ2-7; TRBD1 might be the D (6 bases). The CDR3 has 13 amino acids. Trimming removed 5 bases from V and 2 bases from J, with 10 bases in between. CDR1 and CDR2 from the germline V gene are MDHEN and SYDVKM. Here the CDR3 DNA reads TGTGCCAGCAGTACCTACAGGGCCTACGAGCAGTACTTC. Translated: CASSTYRAYEQYF.

The V call is TRBV19, the J call TRBJ1-2; D call uncertain. V was pared by 8 bases and J by 8 bases, with 27 bases between. Germline values: CDR1 LNHDA, CDR2 SQIVND (reference sequence). The CDR3 is 16 amino acids. CDR3 nucleotide sequence: TGTGCCAGTGGGAAATTCTCCTGGGCGGGAATTAACGGCTACACCTTC. This encodes CASGKFSWAGINGYTF.

The chain is built from TRBV10-3 and TRBJ1-5, with 7 positions matching TRBD1. Germline loops: CDR1 ENHRY, CDR2 SYGVKD. The CDR3 has 13 amino acids. Trimming removed 11 bases from V and 5 bases from J; junction bases left unmatched: 9. In DNA, the CDR3 is TGTGCCGTAAGTGACAGGGAGGATCAGCCCCAGCATTTT. It yields the protein CAVSDREDQPQHF.

The chain uses TRBV9 and TRBJ1-3; D may be TRBD1 (6 bases). The CDR3 totals 17 residues. The germline gives CDR1 SGDLS, CDR2 YYNGEE. V was trimmed by 0 bases and J by 2 bases, leaving 15 bases between them. CDR3 sequence: CASSVAIGGLPGNTIYF. The CDR3 DNA reads as TGTGCCAGCAGCGTAGCAATTGGGGGGCTTCCTGGAAACACCATATATTTT.

The chain combines TRBV5-5 with TRBJ1-2; D is possibly TRBD1 (6 bases). Germline CDR1 reads SGHKS; CDR2 reads YYEKEE (reference sequence). The CDR3 spans 15 residues. V lost 2 bases and J lost 0, with 11 bases in between. The CDR3 here is CASSFYRVTNYGYTF. The CDR3 DNA reads as TGTGCCAGCAGCTTTTACAGGGTGACTAACTATGGCTACACCTTC.

The chain carries TRBV4-2 and TRBJ1-1, with TRBD1 as a possible D gene (6 bases). Germline CDR1 is LGHNA and CDR2 is YNFKEQ. V lost 8 bases, J lost 1 base, and 8 bases lay in between. The CDR3 length is 12 residues. The CDR3 loop is CASGTPNTEAFF. For the CDR3, the DNA is TGTGCCAGCGGGACACCGAACACTGAAGCTTTCTTT.

The J gene is TRBJ1-1, the V gene TRBV19, with D tentatively TRBD1 (5 bases). V lost 7 bases and J 2 bases, leaving 8 bases between the germline ends. CDR1 and CDR2 from the germline V gene are LNHDA and SQIVND (reference sequence). The CDR3 is 12 amino acids. CDR3 DNA: TGTGCCAGTAATACAGGCAACACTGAAGCTTTCTTT. Its protein product is CASNTGNTEAFF.

This clone was seen only once. This sequence joins TRBV7-8 and TRBJ2-1, with D tentatively TRBD1 or TRBD2 (5 bases each). CDR3 length equals 15 residues. The V and J ends lost 5 bases and 7 bases respectively, with 18 bases between them. Germline V gene lookup returns CDR1 SGHVS and CDR2 FQNEAQ. The CDR3 DNA is TGTGCCAGCAGCATAATACCAGGGAGTTCGAATGAGCAGTTCTTC. It yields the protein CASSIIPGSSNEQFF. The whole variable domain, remainder taken from reference TRBV7-8 and TRBJ2-1, is GAGVSQSPRYKVAKRGQDVALRCDPISGHVSLFWYQQALGQGPEFLTYFQNEAQLDKSGLPSDRFFAERPEGSVSTLKIQRTQQEDSAVYLCASSIIPGSSNEQFFGPGTRLTVL.

This sequence joins TRBV4-1 and TRBJ2-2, with a tentative D call TRBD2 (5 bases). The CDR3 has 15 residues. V was clipped by 6 bases and J by 5 bases, with 16 bases between them. Germline V gives CDR1 MGHRA, CDR2 YSYEKL. CDR3 amino acids: CASRLGLPWTGELFF. The CDR3 coding sequence is TGCGCCAGCAGACTCGGACTCCCGTGGACCGGGGAGCTGTTTTTT.